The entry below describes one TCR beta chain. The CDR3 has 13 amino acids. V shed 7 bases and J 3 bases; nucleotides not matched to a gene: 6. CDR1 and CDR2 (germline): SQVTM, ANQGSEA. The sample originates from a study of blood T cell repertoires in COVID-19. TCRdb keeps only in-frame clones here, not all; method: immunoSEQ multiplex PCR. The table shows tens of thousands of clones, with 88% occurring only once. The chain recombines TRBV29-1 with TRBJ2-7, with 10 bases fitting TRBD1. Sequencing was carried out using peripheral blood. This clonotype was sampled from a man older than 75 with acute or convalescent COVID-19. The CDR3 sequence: CSASTGGFYEQYF. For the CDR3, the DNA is TGCAGCGCGTCGACAGGGGGCTTCTACGAGCAGTACTTC.